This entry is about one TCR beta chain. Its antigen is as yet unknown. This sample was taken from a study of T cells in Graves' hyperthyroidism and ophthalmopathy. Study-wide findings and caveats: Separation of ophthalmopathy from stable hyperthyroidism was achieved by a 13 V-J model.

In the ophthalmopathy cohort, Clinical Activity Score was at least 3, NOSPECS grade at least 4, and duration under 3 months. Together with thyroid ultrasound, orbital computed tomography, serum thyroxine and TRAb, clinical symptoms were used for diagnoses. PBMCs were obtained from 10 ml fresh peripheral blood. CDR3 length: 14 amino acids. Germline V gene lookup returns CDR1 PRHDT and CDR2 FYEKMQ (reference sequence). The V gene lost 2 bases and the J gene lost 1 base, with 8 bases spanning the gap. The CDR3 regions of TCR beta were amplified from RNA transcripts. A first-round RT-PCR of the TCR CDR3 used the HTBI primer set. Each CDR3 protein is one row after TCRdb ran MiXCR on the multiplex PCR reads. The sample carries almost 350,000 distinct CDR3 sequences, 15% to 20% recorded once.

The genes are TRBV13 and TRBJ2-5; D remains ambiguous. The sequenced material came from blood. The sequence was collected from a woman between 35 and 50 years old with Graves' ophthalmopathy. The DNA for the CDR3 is TGTGCCAGCAGCTTAAGATCGTCCCAAGAGACCCAGTACTTC. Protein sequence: CASSLRSSQETQYF.